This T cell receptor beta chain is drawn from a study of blood T cell repertoires in COVID-19. Study details: Whether acute or convalescent, the COVID-19 samples came from the United States, Italy and Spain.

Clones were read by immunoSEQ multiplex PCR, and TCRdb kept only the in-frame ones, dropping some. The sample includes roughly 30,000 clones, about 89% of them seen just once. The germline V gene has CDR1 LGHDT and CDR2 YNNKEL (reference sequence). With V trimmed by 0 bases and J by 5 bases, 4 bases remained unmatched. The CDR3 runs 15 residues. The specimen was peripheral blood. The receptor was derived from a man aged 60 to 69 with acute or convalescent COVID-19. The chain combines TRBV3-1 (or the pseudogene TRBV3-2) with TRBJ1-5, with 7 positions matching TRBD1. CDR3: CASSQDRGGYQPQHF. For the CDR3, the DNA is TGTGCCAGCAGCCAAGATAGAGGGGGCTATCAGCCCCAGCATTTT.